One sample yielded the 28 T cell receptor beta chains listed below, sequenced in a study of blood T cell repertoires in COVID-19. Sequencing was performed with immunoSEQ multiplex PCR; in TCRdb, only in-frame clones are kept and a portion is missing. Here the sample spans around 21,000 clones, more than 65% being singletons. The sequencing sample was made of peripheral blood. These receptors were taken from a man older than 75 with acute or convalescent COVID-19.

This chain uses TRBV4-2 with TRBJ1-5; D unresolved. Germline loops: CDR1 LGHNA, CDR2 YNFKEQ. Trimming pared 4 bases from V and 7 bases from J, leaving 11 bases between. The CDR3 loop spans 13 amino acids. The CDR3 DNA is TGTGCCAGCAGCCTCGAGGAAGAGCAGCCCCAGCATTTT. Its translation: CASSLEEEQPQHF.

Here the CDR3 DNA reads TGTGCCAGCAGCGTAGAGGGACAGCCTGGAAACACCATATATTTT. Amino acids: CASSVEGQPGNTIYF. The rearrangement uses TRBV9 and TRBJ1-3; 7 positions match TRBD1. CDR1 SGDLS and CDR2 YYNGEE come from the germline V gene. The trim removed 0 bases at V and 2 bases at J, leaving 2 bases unmatched. The CDR3 extends over 15 amino acids.

V usage is TRBV7-2 and J usage is TRBJ1-6, with TRBD1 identical over 12 bases. The CDR3 totals 18 residues. Per germline, CDR1 SGHTA and CDR2 FQGNSA. V trimming: 5 bases; J trimming: 2 bases; junction bases outside the gene matches: 7. Here the CDR3 reads CASSPGQGAGAYNSPLHF. CDR3 sequence (DNA): TGTGCCAGCAGCCCGGGACAGGGGGCCGGAGCCTATAATTCACCCCTCCACTTT.

The chain couples TRBV11-2 to TRBJ2-6; 8 bases line up with TRBD2. The CDR3 is 18 residues long. The germline CDR1 and CDR2 sequences are SGHAT and FQNNGV. After removal of 7 bases from V and 0 bases from J, the junction contained 11 bases not matched to a gene. CDR3 region: CASKNSGGLISGANVLTF. The CDR3 DNA follows: TGTGCCAGCAAAAATTCGGGAGGGTTGATCTCTGGGGCCAACGTCCTGACTTTC. Filled out from reference TRBV11-2 and TRBJ2-6, the complete variable domain reads EAGVAQSPRYKIIEKRQSVAFWCNPISGHATLYWYQQILGQGPKLLIQFQNNGVVDDSQLPKDRFSAERLKGVDSTLKIQPAKLEDSAVYLCASKNSGGLISGANVLTFGAGSRLTVL.

The chain links TRBV27 to TRBJ2-1; the match to TRBD1 covers 8 bases. V lost 3 bases to trimming and J lost 7 bases; unmatched junction nucleotides: 2. Germline CDR1 is MNHEY and CDR2 is SMNVEV (reference sequence). This CDR3 is 13 amino acids long. CDR3 DNA: TGTGCCAGCAGTTTTGGACAGGGAAATGAGCAGTTCTTC. Translated, it gives CASSFGQGNEQFF.

The chain is built from TRBV5-8 and TRBJ2-5; unclear D gene. Per germline, CDR1 SGHTS and CDR2 YDEGEE. The CDR3 sequence is 11 residues long. V was shortened by 2 bases and J by 5 bases, with 4 bases between the two germline ends. The CDR3, as DNA: TGTGCCAGCAGCTTCAGGGAGACCCAGTACTTC. Its translation is CASSFRETQYF.

The V call is TRBV19, the J call TRBJ2-1, with TRBD2 matching 9 bases. The CDR3 runs 18 residues. Germline V gene lookup returns CDR1 LNHDA and CDR2 SQIVND (reference sequence). Unmatched junction bases numbered 10, after V lost 4 bases and J lost 0 bases. The CDR3 DNA follows: TGTGCCAGTAGTAGGGGTAGCGGGAGAGGTCGCTCCTACAATGAGCAGTTCTTC. Amino acid sequence: CASSRGSGRGRSYNEQFF.

The genes are TRBV15 and TRBJ2-7; 8 nucleotides align to TRBD1. This CDR3 is built from 15 residues. J gave up 2 bases and V 0 bases, and 3 bases lay outside the gene matches. The germline V gene encodes CDR1 LNHNV and CDR2 YYDKDF (reference sequence). The chain's CDR3 is CATSREVGQAYEQYF. CDR3 DNA sequence: TGTGCCACCAGCAGAGAAGTGGGACAGGCCTACGAGCAGTACTTC.

The chain is built from TRBV28 and TRBJ2-7; D might be TRBD2 (5 bases). Germline lookup yields CDR1 MDHEN and CDR2 SYDVKM. Trimming removed 7 bases from V and 6 bases from J, with 13 bases in between. The CDR3 totals 12 residues. The CDR3 DNA is TGTGCCAGCAAAGACCTGGGGAGCGAGCAGTACTTC. It translates to CASKDLGSEQYF.

The chain employs TRBV19 and TRBJ2-1, with TRBD1 matching 10 bases. V lost 5 bases to trimming and J lost 4 bases; unmatched junction nucleotides: 14. The CDR3 is made up of 18 amino acids. The germline V gene has CDR1 LNHDA and CDR2 SQIVND (reference sequence). The CDR3, as DNA: TGTGCCAGTAGTCAGGGGGGTCTCGGGACAGGGGATTACAATGAGCAGTTCTTC. Amino acid sequence: CASSQGGLGTGDYNEQFF.

The chain is built from TRBV19 and TRBJ2-3; the D gene is possibly TRBD1 (5 bases). The germline V gene has CDR1 LNHDA and CDR2 SQIVND (reference sequence). This CDR3 is built from 15 residues. V gave up 6 bases and J gave up 0 bases, with 13 bases separating them. The CDR3 DNA is TGTGCCAGTAGACGGACATCTTCTAGCACAGATACGCAGTATTTT. It encodes CASRRTSSSTDTQYF.

This rearrangement joins TRBV27 to TRBJ1-4; 7 bases fit TRBD1. J gave up 0 bases and V 5 bases, and 12 bases lay outside the gene matches. The CDR3 is 18 amino acids. Germline V gives CDR1 MNHEY, CDR2 SMNVEV (reference sequence). The CDR3 DNA reads TGTGCCAGCAGTCTCCGTGGACAGGTTGTTGCAACTAATGAAAAACTGTTTTTT. This gives the protein CASSLRGQVVATNEKLFF.

The chain uses TRBV27 and TRBJ1-5; TRBD1 matches 7 bases. Germline V gene data show CDR1 as MNHEY and CDR2 as SMNVEV (reference sequence). Losses at the gene ends were 5 bases for V and 3 bases for J; bases not matched to a gene: 7. CDR3 length: 15 amino acids. CDR3 DNA sequence: TGTGCCAGCAGTGCCAAGACAGGGTTCAATCAGCCCCAGCATTTT. Translating it yields CASSAKTGFNQPQHF.

V gene TRBV24-1 combines with J gene TRBJ1-1; 7 positions match TRBD1. Unmatched junction bases numbered 7, after V lost 6 bases and J lost 4 bases. CDR3 size: 14 residues. The germline gives CDR1 KGHDR, CDR2 SFDVKD. CDR3 residues: CATSKTRDSTEAFF. In DNA form, the CDR3 reads TGTGCCACCAGTAAGACCCGGGACAGCACTGAAGCTTTCTTT.

This chain uses TRBV7-2 with TRBJ2-5; 7 bases agree with TRBD1. The germline CDR1 and CDR2 sequences are SGHTA and FQGNSA. The CDR3 totals 14 residues. V gave up 6 bases and J gave up 5 bases; unmatched junction bases: 9. The CDR3 region is CASRLTGAGETQYF. The CDR3 coding sequence is TGTGCCAGCAGGTTAACAGGGGCCGGGGAGACCCAGTACTTC.

This clone was seen a single time. V gene TRBV19 combines with J gene TRBJ2-1; D is perhaps TRBD2 (5 bases). Germline V gives CDR1 LNHDA, CDR2 SQIVND (reference sequence). The V end lost 4 bases, the J end lost 3 bases, and 16 bases lay between the germline ends. The CDR3 is 16 amino acids. This CDR3 reads CASSTLSDSGYNEQFF. The CDR3, as DNA: TGTGCCAGTAGTACCCTTAGCGATTCAGGCTACAATGAGCAGTTCTTC.

This chain uses TRBV12-3 or TRBV12-4 with TRBJ2-3, with a weak D call TRBD2 (5 bases). The length of the CDR3 is 11 residues. Trimming removed 5 bases at V and 6 bases at J, with 6 bases between. CDR3 loop: CASSRGDTQYF. CDR3 in DNA: TGTGCCAGCAGTCGCGGGGATACGCAGTATTTT.

The genes are TRBV5-1 and TRBJ1-2; 9 bases match TRBD1. Looked up from germline, CDR1 is SGHRS and CDR2 is YFSETQ. This CDR3 is built from 16 residues. Trimming removed 0 bases from V and 1 base from J; junction bases left unmatched: 4. DNA for the CDR3: TGCGCCAGCAGCTTGGTAGGACAGGGGTTTAACTATGGCTACACCTTC. It yields the protein CASSLVGQGFNYGYTF.

This clone has just a few counts. The chain has TRBV5-4 and TRBJ1-2; 7 bases are a match to TRBD1. The CDR3 sequence is 14 residues long. Germline lookup yields CDR1 SGHNT and CDR2 YYREEE (reference sequence). With V trimmed by 2 bases and J by 8 bases, 9 bases remained unmatched. This CDR3 is CASSFWLQGGGYTF. DNA for the CDR3: TGTGCCAGCAGCTTTTGGCTCCAGGGGGGAGGCTACACCTTC.

The V and J genes are TRBV6-6 and TRBJ2-2; weak D call: TRBD2 (6 bases). Germline CDR1 is MNHNY and CDR2 is SVGAGI (reference sequence). The V end lost 2 bases, the J end lost 5 bases, and 12 bases lay between the germline ends. The CDR3 runs to 15 residues. CDR3 loop: CASSYEGGVTGELFF. The CDR3 bases are TGTGCCAGCAGTTACGAGGGAGGAGTGACCGGGGAGCTGTTTTTT.

The chain carries TRBV14 and TRBJ2-4; 10 bases match TRBD2. The CDR3 has 17 amino acids. V was clipped by 3 bases and J by 0 bases; unmatched bases: 5. The germline V gene encodes CDR1 SGHDN and CDR2 FVKESK. Here the CDR3 DNA reads TGTGCCAGCAGCCAGGCCGGGACTAGCGTAGCCAAAAACATTCAGTACTTC. Translation: CASSQAGTSVAKNIQYF.

The V gene is TRBV15, the J gene TRBJ2-3; D may be TRBD2 (5 bases). CDR3 length: 14 amino acids. The germline V and J ends were trimmed by 10 bases and 4 bases, with 18 bases remaining between them. Germline values: CDR1 LNHNV, CDR2 YYDKDF (reference sequence). DNA for the CDR3: TGTGCCAGCCGGAGCGGACTTCGAGCAGATACGCAGTATTTT. It yields the protein CASRSGLRADTQYF. The variable domain in full, with the rest retrieved from reference TRBV15 and TRBJ2-3, is DAMVIQNPRYQVTQFGKPVTLSCSQTLNHNVMYWYQQKSSQAPKLLFHYYDKDFNNEADTPDNFQSRRPNTSFCFLDIRSPGLGDTAMYLCASRSGLRADTQYFGPGTRLTVL.

V usage is TRBV9 and J usage is TRBJ2-1; D not certain. Trimming left V 2 bases short and J 4 bases short, with 13 bases between. The CDR3 is made up of 15 amino acids. CDR1 and CDR2 (germline): SGDLS, YYNGEE. The CDR3: CASSVSSERYNEQFF. As DNA, the CDR3 is TGTGCCAGCAGCGTCTCTTCGGAGAGATACAATGAGCAGTTCTTC.

V and J are TRBV18 and TRBJ1-5; 7 bases agree with TRBD1. The germline V gene encodes CDR1 KGHSH and CDR2 LQKENI. V shed 6 bases and J 7 bases; nucleotides not matched to a gene: 9. The CDR3 sequence is 14 residues long. The CDR3 coding sequence is TGTGCCAGCTCTCTTGCAGGGGGTGGGCAGCCCCAGCATTTT. Protein sequence: CASSLAGGGQPQHF.

The V and J genes are TRBV6-5 and TRBJ1-2, with a tentative D call TRBD1 (6 bases). Germline lookup yields CDR1 MNHEY and CDR2 SVGAGI. CDR3 size: 14 residues. V gave up 6 bases and J gave up 2 bases, with 13 bases separating them. CDR3 in DNA: TGTGCCAGCAGCCGTCAGGGGAGAAACTATGGCTACACCTTC. Its protein product is CASSRQGRNYGYTF.

This chain uses TRBV21-1 with TRBJ2-7; the listed D gene, TRBD1, was not tested against the DNA. TRBV21-1 is a documented pseudogene. The CDR3 totals 13 residues. CDR3 region: CASRKDTAYEQYV. CDR3 DNA sequence: TGTGCCAGCAGGAAGGACACCGCCTACGAGCAGTACGTC.

V usage is TRBV11-2 and J usage is TRBJ2-2, with 13 bases fitting TRBD2. The CDR3 runs to 18 residues. Germline trimming cut 4 bases from V and 6 bases from J; bases unmatched to any gene: 11. In germline, CDR1 is SGHAT, CDR2 FQNNGV. CDR3 residues: CASSSGLAGTGVAGELFF. Here the CDR3 DNA reads TGTGCCAGCAGCTCGGGACTAGCGGGGACAGGGGTAGCCGGGGAGCTGTTTTTT. Combining the CDR3 with reference TRBV11-2 and TRBJ2-2 gives the whole variable domain EAGVAQSPRYKIIEKRQSVAFWCNPISGHATLYWYQQILGQGPKLLIQFQNNGVVDDSQLPKDRFSAERLKGVDSTLKIQPAKLEDSAVYLCASSSGLAGTGVAGELFFGEGSRLTVL.

The chain's CDR3 is CASSLICGSSSYEQYV. CDR3 coding DNA: TGTGCCAGCAGTCTTATTTGCGGGAGCTCCTCCTACGAGCAGTACGTC. The rearrangement links TRBV11-2 to TRBJ2-7; 7 bases line up with TRBD2. The germline CDR1 and CDR2 sequences are SGHAT and FQNNGV. The CDR3 has 16 amino acids. V lost 6 bases and J lost 0; bases outside the gene matches: 11.